This TCR beta chain was sequenced during a study of glioma-infiltrating T cells after dendritic cell vaccination (TCRdb year 2016). About the full investigation: Of the approximately 15 glioblastoma patients in the cohort, all drawn from Phase I and II dendritic cell vaccination trials, 9 were newly diagnosed and 6 had recurrent disease. In glioblastoma patients vaccinated with dendritic cells, deep sequencing of TCR beta CDR3 regions served to measure the amount of tumor-infiltrating lymphocytes and to compare repertoires between tumor and blood. The vaccine was prepared from monocyte-derived dendritic cells that were cultured for around 7 days with IL-4 and GM-CSF and then pulsed overnight with autologous tumor lysate. Between the early 2000s and the early 2010s, the patients were given dendritic cell vaccination pulsed with autologous tumor lysate. Patients received three intradermal dendritic cell vaccine injections at biweekly intervals in the arm below the axilla. Survival after dendritic cell vaccination was correlated with TCR sequencing metrics, including TIL content and tumor-blood repertoire overlap. Results the study describes overall, beyond this receptor: Longer time to progression and overall survival after dendritic cell vaccination were predicted by higher estimated pretreatment TIL content. The cohort was small and heterogeneous, and full blood and tumor sets were available for few patients, with initial-recurrent tumor pairs available for even fewer patients. No direct relationship between TCR clonality and survival was found, suggesting that a diverse polyclonal response may matter. The TCR overlap response model with three groups was called speculative and said to need prospective validation.

Trimming takes 6 bases from V and 3 bases from J, and the germline ends sit 11 bases apart. The germline V gene encodes CDR1 LNHNV and CDR2 YYDKDF (reference sequence). There are 13 amino acids in the CDR3, from cysteine to phenylalanine inclusive. Only the CDR3 portion is preserved as DNA: 39 bases, with reading frame beginning at the first base. Patients were selected for having adequate residual fresh-frozen tumor tissue and more than two years of available survival data. None of the glioblastoma patients carried an isocitrate dehydrogenase mutation, although molecular status otherwise varied. PBMC were collected before vaccination, two weeks after the third vaccination, and at tumor progression when it occurred. The Qiagen DNeasy Blood extraction Kit was used for extraction of genomic DNA. The immunoSEQ assay amplified TCRB CDR3 regions from roughly 2 micrograms of genomic DNA, or from all available DNA when less than that amount was available. The multiplex PCR relied on 60 forward primers for TCR V beta segments and 13 reverse primers for J beta segments. Synthetic control templates were spiked into each sample at limiting dilution to estimate reads per starting template. Reads of 87 bp were generated by sequencing on the Illumina HiSeq System. Per the source publication's procedure: PCR and sequencing errors were removed by merging closely related sequences with a nearest neighbor algorithm. TCR overlap was measured as the percentage of unique tumor TCR beta sequences that were also present in the peripheral blood of the same patient. TCRdb holds this immuneACCESS table with in-frame rearrangements only. Some clones are missing; in checked studies, unresolved V genes explain under half, and the rest has no known cause. The DNA gave D and trimming, while V, J and clone size come from that table. In all, the sample holds approximately 90,000 clones, and around 85% of those were seen once. The ten biggest clones cover around 3% of the sample.

As regards this clone: The antigen it binds to is not known. There are no base qualities to consult, and no much larger clone falls within one base.

The source material was blood, sampled before dendritic cell vaccination. This sequence uses TRBV15 and TRBJ1-1; the D gene cannot be named for sure. The sequence was obtained from a human donor with glioblastoma. The encoded CDR3 is CATRFPVDTEAFF. The nucleotide sequence reads as follows: TGTGCCACCAGATTCCCGGTGGACACTGAAGCTTTCTTT.